Each of the 20 T cell receptor beta chains below was sequenced from the same sample in a study of identical twins. TCRdb itself ran the 5' RACE reads through MiXCR, one entry per CDR3 protein. The table has approximately 300,000 distinct CDR3 sequences, roughly 10% seen once. The same data also went into a second study, on yellow fever vaccine responses in identical twins.

Sequenced input: CD8+ T cells sorted from blood. The receptors originated from a woman aged 18-30 years in good health.

This clonotype was observed a handful of times. CDR3 coding DNA: TGTGCCTCACTCGAAGCCTACGAGCAGTACTTC. This gives the protein CASLEAYEQYF. The J gene is TRBJ2-7, the V gene TRBV10-3, with no clear D. Between the trimmed V and J ends, which lost 11 bases and 2 bases, there was a span of 10 bases. CDR3 length equals 11 residues. Germline assignment: CDR1 ENHRY and CDR2 SYGVKD.

The rearrangement joins TRBV27 to TRBJ2-7; D gene ambiguous. The CDR3 has 14 amino acids. V shed 3 bases and J shed 6 bases, with 15 bases lying between them. Germline CDR1 reads MNHEY; CDR2 reads SMNVEV (reference sequence). The CDR3 sequence is CASSLTDLSPEQYF. The CDR3 nucleotides are TGTGCCAGCAGTTTGACCGACCTCTCCCCCGAGCAGTACTTC.

This clonotype was seen more than once but under ten times. This sequence joins TRBV20-1 and TRBJ2-7; 9 bases map to TRBD1. The CDR3 totals 14 residues. Germline CDR1 is DFQATT and CDR2 is SNEGSKA (reference sequence). The CDR3 reads CSAAGQGDPYEQYF. CDR3 coding DNA: TGCAGCGCTGCGGGACAGGGAGACCCCTACGAGCAGTACTTC.

The V gene is TRBV6-1, the J gene TRBJ2-3; D is perhaps TRBD2 (7 bases). The germline V and J ends were trimmed by 1 base and 5 bases, with 16 bases remaining between them. The CDR3 totals 16 residues. CDR1 is MNHNS, CDR2 SASEGT, per germline. In DNA, the CDR3 is TGTGCCAGCAGTGAAGTTGAGGGGGGGCATAAAGATACGCAGTATTTT. Translated, it gives CASSEVEGGHKDTQYF.

This clonotype occurred many times. The junction departs from the called germline gene at one end, perhaps through a read error. The V call is TRBV4-1, the J call TRBJ1-1; TRBD1 might be the D (6 bases). The length of the CDR3 is 15 residues. CDR1 and CDR2 from the germline V gene are MGHRA and YSYEKL. CDR3 in DNA: TGCGCCAGCAGCCAAGATATCTGGGGGGCTAGTGAAGTTTTCTTT. It translates to CASSQDIWGASEVFF.

The chain employs TRBV29-1 and TRBJ2-1, with unresolved D. From germline, CDR1 is SQVTM and CDR2 ANQGSEA. The CDR3 sequence is 14 residues long. CDR3 nucleotide sequence: TGCAGTGCCACGACCAGCGACTCCTACAATGAGCAGTTCTTC. This sequence encodes CSATTSDSYNEQFF.

The chain has TRBV7-6 and TRBJ2-3, with D possibly being TRBD1 or TRBD2 (6 bases each). The CDR3 covers 15 residues. The germline CDR1 and CDR2 sequences are SGHVS and FNYEAQ. With 2 bases removed from V and 2 bases from J, the gap between germline ends came to 11 bases. The CDR3 sequence: CASSLNWGATDTQYF. DNA of the CDR3: TGTGCCAGCAGCTTAAATTGGGGGGCCACAGATACGCAGTATTTT.

At least ten counts were recorded for this clonotype. The rearrangement joins TRBV2 to TRBJ2-7; the D gene could be TRBD1 or TRBD2 (5 bases each). Trimming pared 4 bases from V and 0 bases from J, leaving 13 bases between. CDR1 and CDR2 (germline): SNHLY, FYNNEI. The CDR3 extends over 15 amino acids. CDR3 sequence: CASSAPNGASYEQYF. The CDR3, as DNA: TGTGCCAGCAGTGCCCCGAACGGGGCCTCCTACGAGCAGTACTTC.

This clonotype was observed a few times. The chain recombines TRBV11-2 with TRBJ2-6; a possible D gene is TRBD1 (5 bases). Per the germline V gene, CDR1 is SGHAT and CDR2 is FQNNGV. The CDR3 length is 15 residues. V was cut by 3 bases and J by 4 bases, with 10 bases left in between. This CDR3 reads CASSFHRLGANVLTF. The CDR3 region has the DNA TGTGCCAGCAGCTTTCACAGGCTAGGGGCCAACGTCCTGACTTTC.

The chain couples TRBV7-9 to TRBJ2-3, with D maybe TRBD2 (5 bases). This CDR3 comprises 15 residues. The V end lost 5 bases, the J end lost 4 bases, and 16 bases lay between the germline ends. Germline CDR1 is SEHNR and CDR2 is FQNEAQ (reference sequence). This chain's CDR3 is CASSAALGMADTQYF. The CDR3 DNA reads TGTGCCAGCAGCGCCGCACTAGGGATGGCAGATACGCAGTATTTT.

V and J are TRBV5-6 and TRBJ2-4; the D is unclear. V lost 0 bases and J 3 bases, leaving 10 bases between the germline ends. CDR3 length: 15 amino acids. The germline V gene encodes CDR1 SGHDT and CDR2 YYEEEE. This CDR3 is CASSLAGWGKNIQYF. The CDR3, as DNA: TGTGCCAGCAGCTTGGCCGGCTGGGGCAAAAACATTCAGTACTTC.

In this sample, this clonotype turned up a few times. V is TRBV27 and J is TRBJ2-2; 7 positions agree with TRBD1. The germline gives CDR1 MNHEY, CDR2 SMNVEV (reference sequence). Germline trimming cut 6 bases from V and 7 bases from J; bases unmatched to any gene: 2. The CDR3 has 12 amino acids. CDR3 bases: TGTGCCAGCAGGCAGGGGGACGGGGAGCTGTTTTTT. Protein sequence: CASRQGDGELFF.

This clonotype was observed at least ten times. The rearrangement uses TRBV7-2 and TRBJ2-7; no clear D. The germline CDR1 and CDR2 sequences are SGHTA and FQGNSA. The CDR3 covers 13 residues. Trimming stripped 4 bases from V and 1 base from J, with 8 bases between. CDR3 residues: CASSSADSYEQYF. The CDR3 DNA reads as TGTGCCAGCAGCTCAGCTGATTCCTACGAGCAGTACTTC.

The CDR3 protein is CASSLDSRSSYEQYF. The CDR3 DNA follows: TGTGCCAGCAGCTTAGACAGTAGGAGCTCCTACGAGCAGTACTTC. This rearrangement joins TRBV7-2 to TRBJ2-7; D not certain. Between the trimmed V and J ends, which lost 1 base and 0 bases, there was a span of 10 bases. The CDR3 loop spans 15 amino acids. Germline V CDR1 and CDR2: SGHTA, FQGNSA.

V gene TRBV5-1 combines with J gene TRBJ2-2, with D hard to call. CDR1 and CDR2 (germline): SGHRS, YFSETQ. The ends were cut back, 6 bases at V and 2 bases at J, with 8 bases in the middle. The CDR3 sequence is 13 residues long. The CDR3 here is CASIEPNTGELFF. CDR3 nucleotides: TGCGCCAGCATCGAGCCAAACACCGGGGAGCTGTTTTTT.

This clonotype was counted ten times or more. CDR3: CASSQQTGVNEQFF. The CDR3 nucleotides read TGCGCCAGCAGCCAACAAACAGGGGTCAATGAGCAGTTCTTC. The chain joins TRBV5-1 to TRBJ2-1, with 7 bases that match TRBD1. Germline CDR1 and CDR2: SGHRS and YFSETQ. This CDR3 region has 14 residues. With 4 bases clipped from V and 6 bases from J, the junction kept 7 bases outside the gene matches.

This clonotype was counted at least ten times. This chain links TRBV12-3 or TRBV12-4 with TRBJ2-1; D ambiguous. Trimming removed 6 bases at V and 6 bases at J, with 15 bases between. CDR3 length: 14 residues. The CDR3 reads CASRPLVSSNEQFF. The CDR3 bases are TGTGCCAGCAGACCGTTAGTGAGCAGCAATGAGCAGTTCTTC.

In DNA form, the CDR3 reads TGCGCCAGCAGCTTGGTAGGCCAGGACTACGAGCAGTACTTC. It codes for CASSLVGQDYEQYF. The J gene is TRBJ2-7, the V gene TRBV5-1; D remains ambiguous. The V gene's germline CDR1 is SGHRS and CDR2 YFSETQ. The V and J ends lost 0 bases and 3 bases respectively, with 10 bases between them. The CDR3 consists of 14 residues.

The sample holds many counts of this clonotype. V is TRBV12-3 or TRBV12-4 and J is TRBJ1-4, with unresolved D. V shed 6 bases and J shed 6 bases, with 5 bases lying between them. The CDR3 runs to 11 residues. This chain's CDR3 is CASSIDEKLFF. Written as DNA, the CDR3 is TGTGCCAGCAGCATTGATGAAAAACTGTTTTTT.

Only a few counts were recorded for this clonotype. The chain couples TRBV27 to TRBJ2-5; 12 bases line up with TRBD2. This CDR3 contains 18 residues. V lost 1 base and J lost 3; bases outside the gene matches: 9. CDR1 MNHEY and CDR2 SMNVEV come from the germline V gene (reference sequence). The CDR3 spells CASSLFWSSGGDEETQYF. CDR3 nucleotides: TGTGCCAGCAGTTTATTTTGGTCTAGCGGGGGGGACGAAGAGACCCAGTACTTC.